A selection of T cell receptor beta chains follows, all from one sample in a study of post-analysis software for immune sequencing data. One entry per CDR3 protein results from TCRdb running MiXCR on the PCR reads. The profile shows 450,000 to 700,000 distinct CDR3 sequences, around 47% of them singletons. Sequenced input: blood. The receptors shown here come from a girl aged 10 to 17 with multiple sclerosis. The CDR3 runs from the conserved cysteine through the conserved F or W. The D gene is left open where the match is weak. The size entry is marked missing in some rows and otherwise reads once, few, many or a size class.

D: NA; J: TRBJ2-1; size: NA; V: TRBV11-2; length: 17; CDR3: CASSSNLGRGLHNEQFF; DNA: TGTGCCAGCAGCTCTAATCTAGGTCGCGGGCTCCACAATGAGCAGTTCTTC
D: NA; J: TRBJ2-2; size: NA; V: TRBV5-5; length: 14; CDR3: CASSSTMGTGELFF; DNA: TGTGCCAGCAGCTCTACCATGGGGACCGGGGAGCTGTTTTTT
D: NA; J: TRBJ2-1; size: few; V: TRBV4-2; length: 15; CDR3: CASSLGSASYNEQFF; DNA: TGTGCCAGCAGTCTCGGGAGCGCGAGTTACAATGAGCAGTTCTTC
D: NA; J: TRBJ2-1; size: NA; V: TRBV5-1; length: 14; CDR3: CASSLETIYNEQFF; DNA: TGCGCCAGCAGCTTGGAGACTATCTACAATGAGCAGTTCTTC
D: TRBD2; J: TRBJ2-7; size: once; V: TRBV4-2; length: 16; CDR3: CASSQDQVTSGISQYF; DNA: TGTGCCAGCAGCCAAGATCAAGTGACTAGCGGGATTTCCCAGTACTTC
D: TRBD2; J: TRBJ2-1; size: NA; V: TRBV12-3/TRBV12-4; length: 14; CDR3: CASSLRDGGYEQFF; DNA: TGTGCCAGCAGTTTAAGGGACGGGGGGTATGAGCAGTTCTTC
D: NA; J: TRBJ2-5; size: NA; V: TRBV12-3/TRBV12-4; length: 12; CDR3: CASKQGPETQYF; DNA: TGTGCCAGCAAGCAGGGTCCCGAGACCCAGTACTTC
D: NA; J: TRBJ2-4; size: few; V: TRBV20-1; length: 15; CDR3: CSATSKGRIKNIQYF; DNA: TGCAGTGCTACATCTAAGGGCAGGATTAAAAACATTCAGTACTTC
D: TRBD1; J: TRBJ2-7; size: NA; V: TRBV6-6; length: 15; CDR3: CASSDYGTGRNEQYF; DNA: TGTGCCAGCTCTGACTATGGGACAGGGAGAAACGAGCAGTACTTC
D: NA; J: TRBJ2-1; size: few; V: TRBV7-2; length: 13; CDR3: CASSLGRSNEQFF; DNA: TGTGCCAGCAGCCTGGGACGGTCCAATGAGCAGTTCTTC
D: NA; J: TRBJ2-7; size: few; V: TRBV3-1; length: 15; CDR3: CASSPDSSVSYEQYF; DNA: TGTGCCAGCAGCCCCGATTCTAGCGTCTCCTACGAGCAGTACTTC
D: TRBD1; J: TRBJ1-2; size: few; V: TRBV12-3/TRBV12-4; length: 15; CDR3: CASSPGTGVYYGYTF; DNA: TGTGCCAGCAGCCCCGGGACAGGGGTTTACTATGGCTACACCTTC
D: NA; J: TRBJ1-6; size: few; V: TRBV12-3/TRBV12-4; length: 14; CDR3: CASSFARNNSPLHF; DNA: TGTGCCAGCAGCTTCGCCAGGAATAATTCACCCCTCCACTTT
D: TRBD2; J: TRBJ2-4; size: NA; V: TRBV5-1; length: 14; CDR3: CASSWGISGGIQYF; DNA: TGCGCCAGCAGCTGGGGGATTAGCGGGGGCATTCAGTACTTC
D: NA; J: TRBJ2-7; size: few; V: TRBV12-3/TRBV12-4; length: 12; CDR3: CASSLGPWAQYF; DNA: TGTGCCAGCAGTTTAGGGCCCTGGGCCCAGTACTTC
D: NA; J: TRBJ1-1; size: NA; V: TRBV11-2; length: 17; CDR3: CASSAEGQATGNTEAFF; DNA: TGTGCCAGCAGCGCAGAGGGCCAGGCCACCGGGAACACTGAAGCTTTCTTT
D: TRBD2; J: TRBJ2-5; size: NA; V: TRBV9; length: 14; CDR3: CASSVSGGGETQYF; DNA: TGTGCCAGCAGCGTAAGCGGGGGCGGAGAGACCCAGTACTTC
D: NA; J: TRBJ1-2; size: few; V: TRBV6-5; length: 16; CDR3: CASTLTGQRANYGYTF; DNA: TGTGCCAGCACCCTAACAGGACAGAGAGCTAACTATGGCTACACCTTC
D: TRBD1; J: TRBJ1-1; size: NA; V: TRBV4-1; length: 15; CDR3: CASSQMTGGGTEAFF; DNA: TGCGCCAGCAGCCAAATGACAGGGGGCGGCACTGAAGCTTTCTTT
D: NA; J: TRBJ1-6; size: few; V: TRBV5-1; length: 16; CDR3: CASSTTSGTDNSPLHF; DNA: TGCGCCAGCAGCACGACCTCCGGGACCGATAATTCACCCCTCCACTTT